A single T cell receptor beta chain is shown here with its context. Its antigen is still unknown. From the roughly 120-subject validation cohort, which was separate from the roughly 670-subject first cohort, the donors were drawn. Germline loops: CDR1 SQVTM, CDR2 ANQGSEA. The CDR3 loop spans 10 amino acids. V gave up 7 bases and J gave up 6 bases; unmatched junction bases: 0. This specimen comes from a study of cytomegalovirus exposure and HLA in healthy donors. The overall study: The roughly 700 first-cohort repertoires and the roughly 120 validation repertoires shared the same platform, a later analysis reported.

Assay: immunoSEQ multiplex PCR; the TCRdb copy retains only in-frame clones and omits some. Altogether a few hundred thousand clones are present, 86% being singletons, with the ten largest covering around 1%. Study-wide results and caveats: Reportedly, cytomegalovirus status was diagnosed with high sensitivity and specificity. In vitro data verified a few CMV-associated chains as specific for CMV antigens.

This clonotype was obtained from a woman younger than 30 in good health and CMV-seronegative. The genes are TRBV29-1 and TRBJ2-1, with TRBD1 matching 7 bases. Input material: PBMCs. This CDR3 reads CSAGGNEQFF. Here the CDR3 DNA reads TGCAGCGCAGGGGGCAATGAGCAGTTCTTC.